Detailed here is one T cell receptor (beta chain). The data originate from a study of blood T cell repertoires in COVID-19. About the research overall: Samples representing acute and convalescent COVID-19 were sourced from the United States, Italy and Spain. PBMCs, B-cell-depleted T cells, or T cells were the source of the cDNA or gDNA that made up the material.

Original methodology: From reference gene primer amplification, estimates of nucleated cell counts were derived. Sequencing used immunoSEQ multiplex PCR; TCRdb keeps in-frame clones, though not all of them. The DNA gave D and trimming, while V, J and clone size come from that table. In the table there are 75,000 to 95,000 clones, more than 70% of which are singletons. Unmatched junction bases numbered 7, after V lost 0 bases and J lost 2 bases. From germline, CDR1 is SGHRS and CDR2 YFSETQ. The CDR3 is 18 amino acids. The chain recombines TRBV5-1 with TRBJ2-3; 12 bases match TRBD2. The specimen was peripheral blood. The TCR was taken from a human donor in a cohort sampled during active COVID-19. The CDR3 protein is CASSLATLAGGTTDTQYF. The CDR3 coding sequence is TGCGCCAGCAGCTTGGCGACCCTAGCGGGGGGGACCACAGATACGCAGTATTTT.